This T cell receptor (beta chain) is drawn from a study of spatial heterogeneity in lung cancer. TCRdb re-called the 5' RACE reads through MiXCR, storing one row per CDR3 protein. The repertoire holds about 85,000 distinct CDR3 sequences, with approximately 18% as singletons. Time point given: sample taken at primary tumor resection. Tumor, nontumor lung or frozen PBMC supplied whole RNA that was sequenced unsorted. Donors were around 70 untreated early-stage non-small cell lung cancer patients. Overall study results and limits: Ubiquitous expanded tumor TCRs surfaced in blood more at resection than they did at follow-up.

The CDR3 sequence is 14 residues long. Trimming stripped 7 bases from V and 0 bases from J, with 13 bases between. Germline V CDR1 and CDR2: MDHEN, SYDVKM. The sample holds a few counts of this clonotype. Its antigen is not identified. The clonotype was recovered from a male donor with early-stage non-small cell lung cancer. The chain uses TRBV28 and TRBJ2-7; TRBD1 or TRBD2 may be the D gene (5 bases each). The sequences come from PBMCs, collected at surgery. CDR3 in amino acids: CASTDTGTSYEQYF. Written as DNA, the CDR3 is TGTGCCAGCACTGATACCGGGACCTCCTACGAGCAGTACTTC. The entire variable domain, with the rest obtained from reference TRBV28 and TRBJ2-7, is as follows: DVKVTQSSRYLVKRTGEKVFLECVQDMDHENMFWYRQDPGLGLRLIYFSYDVKMKEKGDIPEGYSVSREKKERFSLILESASTNQTSMYLCASTDTGTSYEQYFGPGTRLTVT.